The present entry profiles one TCR beta chain with its context. Its antigen is undetermined. The sample is drawn from a study of T cells in Graves' hyperthyroidism and ophthalmopathy. Amplified TCR beta CDR3 regions derived from RNA transcripts. First-round RT-PCR targeting the TCR CDR3 was performed with the HTBI primer set. Each CDR3 protein is one row after TCRdb ran MiXCR on the multiplex PCR reads. The data hold roughly 800,000 distinct CDR3 sequences, with 38% observed a single time. The study's findings and limits: Appearing also in blood were most of the thyroid clonotypes expanded above 0.001. Stable hyperthyroidism was separated from ophthalmopathy by a model based on 13 V-J features.

CDR3 length: 15 amino acids. Germline-derived CDR1 and CDR2 are LNHDA and SQIVND (reference sequence). Trimming stripped 9 bases from V and 6 bases from J, with 21 bases between. Patients having uncontrolled infection, another autoimmune disease, pregnancy or lactation were not included. Diagnoses were made from clinical symptoms, serum measures (thyroxine and TRAb), thyroid ultrasound and orbital computed tomography. The chain combines TRBV19 with TRBJ1-5; D unclear. Input material: blood. The receptor was isolated from a man in his late teens or twenties with Graves' hyperthyroidism. Here the CDR3 reads CASSQGRQFGQPQHF. The CDR3, as DNA: TGTGCCAGCAGCCAAGGAAGGCAGTTCGGTCAGCCCCAGCATTTT.